The 2 T cell receptor beta chains in this list originate from one sample, sequenced in a study of cytomegalovirus exposure and HLA in healthy donors. Primers for the PCR totalled 60 Vbeta and 13 Jbeta. Profiled with immunoSEQ multiplex PCR; TCRdb holds only in-frame clones, not every one. This sample yields roughly 120,000 clones, of which 76% are seen a single time; more than 1.5% belongs to the top ten. Material for sequencing was PBMCs. These receptors were collected from a man between 45 and 60 years old in good health and CMV-seronegative.

This clone was seen a few times. V is TRBV5-5 and J is TRBJ1-4; 8 bases map to TRBD1. Trimming took 4 bases from V and 2 from J; bases not matched to a gene: 4. CDR1 is SGHKS and CDR2 is YYEKEE in the germline V gene (reference sequence). CDR3 length: 15 amino acids. DNA of the CDR3: TGTGCCAGCAGCGCAAGGACAGGGACTAATGAAAAACTGTTTTTT. This translates into CASSARTGTNEKLFF.

This clone came up a few times. V gene TRBV4-1 combines with J gene TRBJ2-5; 10 bases match TRBD2. This CDR3 is built from 16 residues. Germline loops: CDR1 MGHRA, CDR2 YSYEKL. Germline trimming cut 3 bases from V and 1 base from J; bases unmatched to any gene: 5. In DNA form, the CDR3 reads TGCGCCAGCAGCCAGGGGCTAGCGGGGGCCCAAGAGACCCAGTACTTC. This encodes CASSQGLAGAQETQYF.